One and the same sample provided the 2 T cell receptor beta chains below, sequenced in a study of T-cell memory formation after mild COVID-19. TCRdb passed the 5' RACE reads through MiXCR, listing each CDR3 protein once. The sample holds 350,000 to 500,000 distinct CDR3 sequences; around a quarter are singletons and the top ten take under 15%. Sequenced input: PBMCs or a T cell subset sorted from them (not recorded which). The receptor source for this set is an adult woman who had mild COVID-19 (a few samples of this study predate the infection). Cell type and time point are not known.

This clonotype was picked up a small number of times. The genes are TRBV4-1 and TRBJ1-1; D unresolved. The ends were cut back, 3 bases at V and 11 bases at J, with 16 bases in the middle. In germline, CDR1 is MGHRA, CDR2 YSYEKL. This CDR3 has 13 residues. In nucleotides, the CDR3 is TGCGCCAGCAGCCAGGTTTGGAGAAGAGGGGCTTTCTTT. This sequence encodes CASSQVWRRGAFF.

The chain employs TRBV7-9 and TRBJ1-4, with D tentatively TRBD1 (6 bases). CDR3 length: 16 residues. Trimming removed 4 bases at V and 0 bases at J, with 12 bases between. Germline loops: CDR1 SEHNR, CDR2 FQNEAQ (reference sequence). The CDR3 is CASSSAHRATNEKLFF. CDR3 coding DNA: TGTGCCAGCAGCTCCGCTCACAGGGCAACTAATGAAAAACTGTTTTTT.